Below are 8 T cell receptor beta chains sequenced from a single sample in a study of blood T cells in healthy people across ages. For the second PCR, which ran for roughly 6 to 12 cycles, a sample-barcoded 5' primer and a J-beta primer mix were used. TCRdb ran MiXCR on the 5' RACE reads and lists one entry per CDR3 protein. The table has hundreds of thousands of distinct CDR3 sequences, 21% seen once. Source material: blood. The receptors were gathered from an older man in good health.

The chain uses TRBV20-1 and TRBJ2-5; D ambiguous. The last part of the DNA fits TRBJ2-7 better; the J call may be wrong. Per germline, CDR1 DFQATT and CDR2 SNEGSKA (reference sequence). The CDR3 contains 12 residues. The CDR3 region has the DNA TGCAGTGCTGTAACCTACTCCTACGAGCAGTACTTC. It is translated as CSAVTYSYEQYF.

The table lists this clonotype with a few counts. The V call is TRBV5-8, the J call TRBJ2-6; D is unclear. CDR3 length: 15 amino acids. Germline CDR1 is SGHTS and CDR2 is YDEGEE. V gave up 3 bases and J gave up 4 bases, with 11 bases separating them. The chain's CDR3 is CASSYDLGGANVLTF. As DNA, the CDR3 is TGTGCCAGCAGCTATGACCTGGGGGGGGCCAACGTCCTGACTTTC.

The V call is TRBV18, the J call TRBJ1-4, with TRBD1 identical over 9 bases. CDR3 length: 14 amino acids. V dropped 6 bases and J dropped 8; count of bases not matched to a gene: 7. CDR1 and CDR2 from the germline V gene are KGHSH and LQKENI. In nucleotides, the CDR3 is TGTGCCAGCTCTCCGACAGGGGGGAAAGAAAAACTGTTTTTT. Residues: CASSPTGGKEKLFF.

V is TRBV18 and J is TRBJ2-5, with D possibly matching TRBD1 (6 bases). The end of the DNA fits TRBJ2-7 better, so the J call may be wrong. This CDR3 spans 15 amino acids. Germline values: CDR1 KGHSH, CDR2 LQKENI. The CDR3 here is CASSPRTASSYEQYF. CDR3 in DNA: TGTGCCAGCTCACCCAGGACAGCGAGCTCCTACGAGCAGTACTTC.

This clonotype was observed a few times. The chain combines TRBV20-1 with TRBJ2-5, with TRBD1 matching 9 bases. Near its end, the DNA agrees better with TRBJ2-7, so the J call may be wrong. From germline, CDR1 is DFQATT and CDR2 SNEGSKA (reference sequence). This CDR3 is 18 amino acids long. The CDR3 DNA is TGCAGTGCTAGAAACAGGGGGCAACAACTTGCGGCCCTGTACGAGCAGTACTTC. Its protein is CSARNRGQQLAALYEQYF.

The chain carries TRBV3-1 and TRBJ2-5; D is uncertain. The germline V and J ends were trimmed by 4 bases and 1 base, with 10 bases remaining between them. The CDR3 is 14 amino acids. Looked up from germline, CDR1 is LGHDT and CDR2 is YNNKEL (reference sequence). CDR3 loop: CASSLKNLQETQYF. CDR3 nucleotide sequence: TGTGCCAGCAGCCTAAAGAACCTCCAAGAGACCCAGTACTTC.

A few counts support this clonotype. The junction shows a germline mismatch at one end, possibly a read error. The rearrangement joins TRBV5-1 to TRBJ2-3; a possible D gene is TRBD1 (7 bases). The germline gives CDR1 SGHRS, CDR2 YFSETQ. There are 14 residues in the CDR3. Written as DNA, the CDR3 is TGTGCCAGCAGTGCGGGACAGAGCACAGATACGCAGTATTTT. Translated, it gives CASSAGQSTDTQYF. The entire variable domain, with the rest obtained from reference TRBV5-1 and TRBJ2-3, is as follows: KAGVTQTPRYLIKTRGQQVTLSCSPISGHRSVSWYQQTPGQGLQFLFEYFSETQRNKGNFPGRFSGRQFSNSRSEMNVSTLELGDSALYLCASSAGQSTDTQYFGPGTRLTVL.

This clonotype was seen a few times. The rearrangement links TRBV29-1 to TRBJ2-1, with 7 bases aligning to TRBD2. The CDR3 length is 12 residues. V trimming: 6 bases; J trimming: 8 bases; junction bases outside the gene matches: 7. From germline, CDR1 is SQVTM and CDR2 ANQGSEA. The CDR3 region has the DNA TGCAGCGTAGCTCCAACTAGCGATGAGCAGTTCTTC. Translated, it gives CSVAPTSDEQFF.